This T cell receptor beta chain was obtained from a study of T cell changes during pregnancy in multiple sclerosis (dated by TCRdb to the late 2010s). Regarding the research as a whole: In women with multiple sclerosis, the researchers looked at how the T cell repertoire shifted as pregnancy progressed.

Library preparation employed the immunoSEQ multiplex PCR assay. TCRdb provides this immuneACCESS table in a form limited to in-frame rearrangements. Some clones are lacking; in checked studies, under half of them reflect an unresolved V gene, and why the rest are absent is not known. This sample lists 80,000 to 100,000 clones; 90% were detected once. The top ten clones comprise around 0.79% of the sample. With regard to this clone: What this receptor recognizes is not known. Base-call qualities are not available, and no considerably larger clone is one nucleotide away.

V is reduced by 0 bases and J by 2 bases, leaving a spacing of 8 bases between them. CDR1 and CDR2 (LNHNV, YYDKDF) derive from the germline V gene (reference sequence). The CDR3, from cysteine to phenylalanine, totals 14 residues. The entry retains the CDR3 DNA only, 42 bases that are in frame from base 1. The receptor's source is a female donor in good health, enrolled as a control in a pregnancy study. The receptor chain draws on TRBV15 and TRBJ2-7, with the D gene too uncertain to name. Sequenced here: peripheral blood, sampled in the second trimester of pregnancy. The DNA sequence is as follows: TGTGCCACCAGCAGAGATAAAACAGCCTACGAGCAGTACTTC. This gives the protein CATSRDKTAYEQYF.